The 20 T cell receptor beta chains in this list originate from one sample, sequenced in a study of blood T cells in healthy people across ages. PCR was performed a second time for 7 to 11 cycles using a sample-barcoded 5' primer and a J-beta primer mix. TCRdb used MiXCR to reprocess the 5' RACE reads, holding one entry per CDR3 protein. This table holds approximately 800,000 distinct CDR3 sequences, approximately 53% found once. The specimen sequenced was blood. These receptors were obtained from a man aged 80 or over in good health.

The genes are TRBV7-9 and TRBJ1-4; D remains ambiguous. Germline V gives CDR1 SEHNR, CDR2 FQNEAQ (reference sequence). This CDR3 has 16 amino acids. The germline V and J ends were trimmed by 3 bases and 0 bases, with 11 bases remaining between them. DNA of the CDR3: TGTGCCAGCAGCTTCTTGGGCCTTGCAACTAATGAAAAACTGTTTTTT. It encodes CASSFLGLATNEKLFF. The complete variable domain, with remaining parts taken from reference TRBV7-9 and TRBJ1-4, reads DTGVSQNPRHKITKRGQNVTFRCDPISEHNRLYWYRQTLGQGPEFLTYFQNEAQLEKSRLLSDRFSAERPKGSFSTLEIQRTEQGDSAMYLCASSFLGLATNEKLFFGSGTQLSVL.

The chain employs TRBV6-2 or TRBV6-3 and TRBJ2-3; TRBD2 agrees at 10 bases. Per the germline V gene, CDR1 is MNHEY and CDR2 is SVGEGT. This CDR3 has 19 amino acids. With V trimmed by 6 bases and J by 2 bases, 17 bases remained unmatched. As DNA, the CDR3 is TGTGCCAGCAGCGACCAGGCAGTCCTAGCGGGGGCGGACACAGATACGCAGTATTTT. This gives the protein CASSDQAVLAGADTDTQYF.

The chain employs TRBV20-1 and TRBJ2-1; 7 bases match TRBD1. CDR1 is DFQATT, CDR2 SNEGSKA, per germline (reference sequence). This CDR3 contains 13 residues. Unmatched junction bases numbered 2, after V lost 4 bases and J lost 2 bases. The CDR3 loop is CSATGQTYNEQFF. The CDR3 region has the DNA TGCAGTGCTACGGGACAGACCTACAATGAGCAGTTCTTC.

The chain employs TRBV20-1 and TRBJ1-2; D gene ambiguous. The germline gives CDR1 DFQATT, CDR2 SNEGSKA (reference sequence). V lost 1 base, J lost 8 bases, and 11 bases lay in between. The CDR3 contains 12 residues. The CDR3 DNA is TGCAGTGCTAGAGTAAGGACTAGGGGCTACACCTTC. Translating it yields CSARVRTRGYTF.

The chain employs TRBV21-1 and TRBJ2-5; the table's D call of TRBD1 was not tested on the DNA. TRBV21-1 has pseudogene status. The CDR3 runs to 15 residues. The CDR3 nucleotides read TGTGCCAGCAGCTTTAACAGGGAAGCCCAAGAGACCCAGTACTTC. Translation gives CASSFNREAQETQYF.

The chain employs TRBV15 and TRBJ2-7, with D perhaps being TRBD1 or TRBD2 (5 bases each). CDR3 length: 13 amino acids. Germline CDR1 LNHNV, CDR2 YYDKDF (reference sequence). V lost 5 bases and J 3 bases, leaving 11 bases between the germline ends. CDR3 sequence (DNA): TGTGCCACCAGCCCAGGGACGGACTACGAGCAGTACTTC. It is translated as CATSPGTDYEQYF.

The V and J genes are TRBV5-1 and TRBJ1-4; 9 bases match TRBD1. The trim removed 5 bases at V and 2 bases at J, leaving 4 bases unmatched. CDR1 and CDR2 (germline): SGHRS, YFSETQ. CDR3 length: 15 amino acids. The CDR3: CASRSDRGTNEKLFF. CDR3 sequence (DNA): TGCGCCAGCAGGTCTGACAGGGGGACTAATGAAAAACTGTTTTTT.

CDR3 coding DNA: TGTGCCAGCAGTCAGGGGGAGCGGGGGCAGTTCTTC. Amino acid sequence: CASSQGERGQFF. V gene TRBV2 combines with J gene TRBJ2-1; D could derive from TRBD1 or TRBD2 (7 bases each). V dropped 5 bases and J dropped 12 bases, with 14 bases sitting between them. The germline V gene encodes CDR1 SNHLY and CDR2 FYNNEI. The CDR3 totals 12 residues.

This sequence joins TRBV6-5 and TRBJ2-1; D remains unclear. Looked up from germline, CDR1 is MNHEY and CDR2 is SVGAGI. V lost 2 bases and J lost 2, with 10 bases in between. The CDR3 is 15 amino acids. As DNA, the CDR3 is TGTGCCAGCAGTTACAATGGCGGAACCTACAATGAGCAGTTCTTC. Translation gives CASSYNGGTYNEQFF.

The chain couples TRBV28 to TRBJ2-1, with D perhaps TRBD2 (6 bases). Trimming pared 4 bases from V and 0 bases from J, leaving 16 bases between. This CDR3 spans 17 amino acids. Germline V gene sequence: CDR1 MDHEN, CDR2 SYDVKM. The CDR3 nucleotides read TGTGCCAGCAGTTCCTCGCTAGCGTCGATCTCCTACAATGAGCAGTTCTTC. Its protein is CASSSSLASISYNEQFF.

This clonotype has just a few counts. The chain employs TRBV15 and TRBJ2-5; possibly TRBD2 for D (5 bases). This CDR3 is 12 amino acids long. Trimming cost V 5 bases and J 3 bases, with 7 bases left between them. The germline CDR1 and CDR2 sequences are LNHNV and YYDKDF (reference sequence). CDR3: CATSPLEETQYF. The CDR3 nucleotides read TGTGCCACCAGCCCACTAGAAGAGACCCAGTACTTC.

This clonotype was observed at least ten times. This rearrangement joins TRBV12-3 or TRBV12-4 to TRBJ2-5, with 10 bases aligning to TRBD1. The J segment lost 4 bases and the V segment lost 3 bases, leaving 2 bases of the junction unmatched. CDR3 length: 14 residues. CDR3 sequence: CASSLTGGGETQYF. The CDR3 DNA is TGTGCCAGCAGTTTGACAGGGGGCGGAGAGACCCAGTACTTC.

Many counts were recorded for this clonotype. This rearrangement joins TRBV9 to TRBJ2-3; D gene uncertain. Germline-derived CDR1 and CDR2 are SGDLS and YYNGEE. CDR3 length: 15 residues. Deletions cut 0 bases from V and 1 base from J, with 9 bases between. As DNA, the CDR3 is TGTGCCAGCAGCGTAGCGTCTGCCCGCACAGATACGCAGTATTTT. This codes for CASSVASARTDTQYF.

The chain carries TRBV4-3 and TRBJ2-2, with 8 bases lining up with TRBD2. Trimming at V came to 0 bases and at J to 7 bases, leaving 7 bases not matched to a gene. In germline, CDR1 is LGHNA, CDR2 YSLEER. CDR3 length: 16 residues. DNA of the CDR3: TGCGCCAGCAGCCAAGATCGGGGGGGCCTTGTCGGGGAGCTGTTTTTT. It codes for CASSQDRGGLVGELFF.

This chain uses TRBV29-1 with TRBJ2-1; TRBD2 agrees at 8 bases. V was pared by 3 bases and J by 5 bases, with 6 bases of the junction left unmatched. Germline loops: CDR1 SQVTM, CDR2 ANQGSEA. This CDR3 spans 14 amino acids. CDR3 protein: CSVDGRGGHNEQFF. CDR3 DNA: TGCAGCGTTGATGGACGGGGGGGACACAATGAGCAGTTCTTC.

There are a few counts of this clonotype. This may stem from a read error, because a much larger clone lies one nucleotide away. CDR3 loop: CSARARAGVYEQYF. Here the CDR3 DNA reads TGCAGTGCTAGGGCACGAGCGGGAGTCTACGAGCAGTACTTC. V and J are TRBV20-1 and TRBJ2-7, with TRBD2 matching 8 bases. The CDR3 extends over 14 amino acids. The ends lost 3 bases at V and 3 bases at J; junction bases unmatched: 7. The germline CDR1 and CDR2 sequences are DFQATT and SNEGSKA (reference sequence).

V is TRBV20-1 and J is TRBJ2-7; 12 bases fit TRBD2. The CDR3 is 15 amino acids. The ends lost 5 bases at V and 3 bases at J; junction bases unmatched: 8. Germline lookup yields CDR1 DFQATT and CDR2 SNEGSKA (reference sequence). CDR3 residues: CSAPRPTSGGYEQYF. CDR3 DNA: TGCAGTGCTCCTCGCCCGACTAGCGGGGGCTACGAGCAGTACTTC.

The DNA of the CDR3 is TGTGCCAGCAGTTTATACAAACAGGGGCCTGAAGCTTTCTTT. Amino acids: CASSLYKQGPEAFF. The genes are TRBV28 and TRBJ1-1; TRBD1 agrees at 7 bases. The CDR3 sequence is 14 residues long. V lost 1 base to trimming and J lost 6 bases; unmatched junction nucleotides: 5. CDR1 is MDHEN, CDR2 SYDVKM, per germline.

DNA of the CDR3: TGTGCCAGCAAGGTTGAGACGTTTCAAGAGACCCAGTACTTC. Protein product: CASKVETFQETQYF. The chain joins TRBV27 to TRBJ2-5, with D unclear. CDR3 length equals 14 residues. With 7 bases removed from V and 2 bases from J, the gap between germline ends came to 14 bases. Germline CDR1 MNHEY, CDR2 SMNVEV (reference sequence).

V and J are TRBV27 and TRBJ2-3; 10 bases fit TRBD2. The CDR3 has 14 amino acids. J gave up 14 bases and V 6 bases, and 14 bases lay outside the gene matches. Looked up from germline, CDR1 is MNHEY and CDR2 is SMNVEV (reference sequence). In DNA form, the CDR3 reads TGTGCCAGCAGAGGGACTAGCGAGGTCAGATACGCGTATTTT. Its translation is CASRGTSEVRYAYF.